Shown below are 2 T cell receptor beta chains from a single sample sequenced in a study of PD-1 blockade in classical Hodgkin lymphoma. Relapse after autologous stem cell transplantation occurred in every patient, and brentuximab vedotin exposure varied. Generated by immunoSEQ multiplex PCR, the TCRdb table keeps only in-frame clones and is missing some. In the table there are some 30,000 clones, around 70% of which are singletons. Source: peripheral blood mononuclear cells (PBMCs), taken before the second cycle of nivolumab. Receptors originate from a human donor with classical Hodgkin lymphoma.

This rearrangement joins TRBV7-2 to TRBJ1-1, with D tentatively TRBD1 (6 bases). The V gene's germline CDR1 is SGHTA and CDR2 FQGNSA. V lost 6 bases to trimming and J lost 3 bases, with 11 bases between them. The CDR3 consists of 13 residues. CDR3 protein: CASSYRVDTEAFF. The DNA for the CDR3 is TGTGCCAGCAGTTACAGGGTGGACACTGAAGCTTTCTTT.

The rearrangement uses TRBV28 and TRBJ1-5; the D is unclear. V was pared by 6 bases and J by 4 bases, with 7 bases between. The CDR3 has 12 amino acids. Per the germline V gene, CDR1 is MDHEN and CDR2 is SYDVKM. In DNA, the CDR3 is TGTGCCAGCAGGAATCCGAATCAGCCCCAGCATTTT. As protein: CASRNPNQPQHF.